This T cell receptor beta chain originates from a study of shared clonotypes between healthy human individuals. This clone was seen a single time. The CDR3 loop spans 14 amino acids. CDR1 and CDR2 (germline): SGHRS, YFSETQ. J was trimmed by 6 bases and V by 4 bases; bases with no gene match: 8. Method: immunoSEQ multiplex PCR; TCRdb's copy keeps in-frame clones and lacks some. Of 470,000 or so clones listed, about 85% are singletons. The rearrangement uses TRBV5-1 and TRBJ2-3; 7 bases align to TRBD1. The receptor was derived from a woman in her forties in good health. Some clones in this sample may be carry-over from other donors' samples. The material sequenced was PBMCs. Here the CDR3 reads CASSRGTAADTQYF. CDR3 DNA sequence: TGCGCCAGCAGCAGGGGGACAGCAGCCGATACGCAGTATTTT.